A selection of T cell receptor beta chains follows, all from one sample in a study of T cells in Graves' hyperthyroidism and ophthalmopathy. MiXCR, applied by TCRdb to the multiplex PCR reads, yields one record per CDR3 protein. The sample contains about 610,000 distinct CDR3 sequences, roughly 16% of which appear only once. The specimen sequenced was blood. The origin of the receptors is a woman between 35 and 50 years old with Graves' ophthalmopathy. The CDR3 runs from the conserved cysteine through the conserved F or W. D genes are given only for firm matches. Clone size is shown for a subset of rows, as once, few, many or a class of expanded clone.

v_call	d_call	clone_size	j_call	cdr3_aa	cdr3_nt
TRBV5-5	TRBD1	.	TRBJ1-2	CASSFRTGVGYTF	TGTGCCAGCAGCTTCCGGACAGGGGTTGGCTACACCTTC
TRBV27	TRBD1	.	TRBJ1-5	CASSRRTGGALDQPQHF	TGTGCCAGCAGTCGCAGGACAGGGGGCGCGTTGGATCAGCCCCAGCATTTT
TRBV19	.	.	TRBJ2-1	CASSADFSSYNEQFF	TGTGCCAGTAGTGCGGACTTTAGCTCCTACAATGAGCAGTTCTTC
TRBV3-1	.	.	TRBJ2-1	CASSQEGVNNEQFF	TGTGCCAGCAGCCAGGAGGGGGTGAACAATGAGCAGTTCTTC
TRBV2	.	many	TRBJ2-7	CASSEMGEQYF	TGTGCCAGCAGTGAGATGGGGGAGCAGTACTTC
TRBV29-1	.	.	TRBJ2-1	CSVVRVPADSYNEQFF	TGCAGCGTTGTGCGGGTTCCGGCCGACTCCTACAATGAGCAGTTCTTC
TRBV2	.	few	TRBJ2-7	CATTSGPNGEQYF	TGTGCTACCACGTCGGGGCCAAATGGGGAGCAGTACTTC
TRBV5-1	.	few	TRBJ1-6	CASSLVRADNSPLHF	TGCGCCAGCAGCTTGGTAAGGGCGGATAATTCACCCCTCCACTTT
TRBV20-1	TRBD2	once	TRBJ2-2	CSARFGLAGTGELFF	TGCAGTGCTAGATTTGGACTAGCGGGAACCGGGGAGCTGTTTTTT
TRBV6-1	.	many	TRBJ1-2	CASRLGTTDGYTF	TGTGCCAGCAGACTCGGGACAACAGATGGCTACACCTTC
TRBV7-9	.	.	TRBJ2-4	CASSLDSTKNIQYF	TGTGCCAGCAGCCTGGACAGTACTAAAAACATTCAGTACTTC
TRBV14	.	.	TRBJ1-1	CASSQAGVNTEAFF	TGTGCCAGCAGCCAGGCCGGAGTGAACACTGAAGCTTTCTTT
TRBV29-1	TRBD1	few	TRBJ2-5	CSVRLGTGGEETQYF	TGCAGCGTTCGTCTCGGGACAGGGGGTGAAGAGACCCAGTACTTC
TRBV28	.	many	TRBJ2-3	CASSVYHSPSTDTQYF	TGTGCCAGCAGTGTATACCACTCCCCTTCCACAGATACGCAGTATTTT
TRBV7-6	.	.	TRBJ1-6	CASSLQGLGYNSPLHF	TGTGCCAGCAGCTTACAGGGTTTAGGGTATAATTCACCCCTCCACTTT
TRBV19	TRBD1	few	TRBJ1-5	CASSLWTGLGDQPQHF	TGTGCCAGTAGTCTGTGGACAGGGCTGGGAGATCAGCCCCAGCATTTT
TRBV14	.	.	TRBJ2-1	CASSQDLRLEQFF	TGTGCCAGCAGCCAAGATCTCAGGCTTGAGCAGTTCTTC
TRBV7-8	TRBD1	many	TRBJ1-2	CASSLAPGQGEYYTF	TGTGCCAGCAGCTTAGCACCGGGACAGGGGGAATACTACACCTTC
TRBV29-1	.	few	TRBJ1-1	CSVAVGLPGNTEAFF	TGCAGCGTCGCTGTAGGGCTACCGGGGAACACTGAAGCTTTCTTT
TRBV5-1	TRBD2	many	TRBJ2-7	CASSPEGGSGEQYF	TGCGCCAGCAGCCCGGAGGGAGGGTCGGGCGAGCAGTACTTC
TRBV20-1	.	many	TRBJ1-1	CSAQDRSHTEAFF	TGCAGTGCTCAAGACAGGAGTCACACTGAAGCTTTCTTT
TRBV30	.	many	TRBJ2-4	CAWSAGEGKNIQYF	TGTGCCTGGAGTGCGGGGGAAGGCAAAAACATTCAGTACTTC
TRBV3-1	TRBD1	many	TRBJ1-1	CASSPRQGWTEAFF	TGTGCCAGCAGCCCAAGACAGGGCTGGACTGAAGCTTTCTTT
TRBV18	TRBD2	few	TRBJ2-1	CASSPPGLAGLNEQFF	TGTGCCAGCTCACCCCCGGGACTAGCGGGCCTCAATGAGCAGTTCTTC
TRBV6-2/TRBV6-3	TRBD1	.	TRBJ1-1	CASSYATNRGIFGAFF	TGTGCCAGCAGTTACGCCACCAACAGGGGCATTTTCGGAGCTTTCTTT
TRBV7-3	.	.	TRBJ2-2	CASSHLALTGELFF	TGTGCCAGCAGCCATCTAGCCCTCACCGGGGAGCTGTTTTTT
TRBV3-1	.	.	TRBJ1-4	CASSQLQGNEKLFF	TGTGCCAGCAGCCAGCTACAGGGTAATGAAAAACTGTTTTTT
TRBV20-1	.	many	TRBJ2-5	CSAAGTLQNGETQYF	TGCAGTGCTGCAGGGACCCTCCAAAACGGAGAGACCCAGTACTTC
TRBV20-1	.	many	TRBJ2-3	CSARGRAARPDTQYF	TGCAGTGCTAGGGGCCGGGCGGCCCGTCCAGATACGCAGTATTTT
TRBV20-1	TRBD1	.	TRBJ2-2	CSVLGQGIGNTGELFF	TGCAGTGTCCTAGGACAGGGGATTGGGAACACCGGGGAGCTGTTTTTT
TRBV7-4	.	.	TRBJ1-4	CASSLREGEQEKLFF	TGTGCCAGCAGCTTACGGGAGGGAGAACAGGAAAAACTGTTTTTT
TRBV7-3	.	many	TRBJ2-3	CASSFLTDTQYF	TGTGCCAGCAGCTTTCTCACAGATACGCAGTATTTT
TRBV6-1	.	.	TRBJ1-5	CASSVTRGNQPQHF	TGTGCCAGCAGTGTAACCAGGGGAAATCAGCCCCAGCATTTT
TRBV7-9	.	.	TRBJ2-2	CASSLAVRRDTGELFF	TGTGCCAGCAGCTTAGCAGTAAGACGGGACACCGGGGAGCTGTTTTTT
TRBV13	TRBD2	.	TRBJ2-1	CASSFASGGPSSYNEQFF	TGTGCCAGCAGCTTTGCTAGCGGGGGGCCGAGCTCCTACAATGAGCAGTTCTTC
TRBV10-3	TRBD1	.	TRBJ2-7	CAIRKDGQGSYEQYF	TGTGCCATCAGGAAAGATGGACAGGGGTCGTACGAGCAGTACTTC
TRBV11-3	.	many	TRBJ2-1	CASSQDYNSYNEQFF	TGTGCCAGCAGTCAGGACTATAACTCCTACAATGAGCAGTTCTTC
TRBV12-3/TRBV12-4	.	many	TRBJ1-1	CASSYAGGSAFF	TGTGCCAGCAGTTACGCGGGGGGGAGCGCTTTCTTT
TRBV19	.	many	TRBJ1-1	CASSIQGGNTEAFF	TGTGCCAGTAGTATTCAGGGAGGCAACACTGAAGCTTTCTTT
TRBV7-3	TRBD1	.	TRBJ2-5	CASSLYGTGVETQYF	TGTGCCAGCAGCTTATACGGGACAGGAGTCGAGACCCAGTACTTC
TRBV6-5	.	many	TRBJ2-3	CASSSNRSPHLTYTQYF	TGTGCCAGCAGTTCCAACAGATCCCCCCACCTAACCTATACGCAGTATTTT
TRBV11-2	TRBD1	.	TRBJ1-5	CASSPDRVPLVNQPQHF	TGTGCCAGCAGCCCCGACAGGGTGCCACTTGTCAATCAGCCCCAGCATTTT
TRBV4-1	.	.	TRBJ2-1	CASSPPPPLSSYNEQFF	TGCGCCTCGAGTCCGCCCCCCCCCCTAAGCTCCTACAATGAGCAGTTCTTC
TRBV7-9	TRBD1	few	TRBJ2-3	CASSPWTGSTTQYF	TGTGCCAGCAGCCCTTGGACAGGGTCCACCACGCAGTATTTT
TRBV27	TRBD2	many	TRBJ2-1	CASSLLASGGYSYNEQFF	TGTGCCAGCAGTTTACTGGCTAGCGGGGGATACTCCTACAATGAGCAGTTCTTC
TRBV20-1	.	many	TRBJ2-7	CSAKWAGPYEQYF	TGCAGTGCTAAATGGGCAGGGCCCTACGAGCAGTACTTC
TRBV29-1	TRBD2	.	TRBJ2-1	CSVYRTSAYNEQFF	TGCAGCGTTTACCGGACTAGCGCATACAATGAGCAGTTCTTC
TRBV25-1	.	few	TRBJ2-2	CASSWLNTGELFF	TGTGCCAGCAGTTGGCTGAACACCGGGGAGCTGTTTTTT
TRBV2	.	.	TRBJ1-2	CASSDSGYGYTF	TGTGCCAGCAGTGATAGCGGTTATGGCTACACCTTC
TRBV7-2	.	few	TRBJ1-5	CASSARHANQPQHF	TGTGCCAGCAGCGCAAGACATGCTAATCAGCCCCAGCATTTT
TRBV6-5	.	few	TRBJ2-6	CASSYSAGRSGANVLTF	TGTGCCAGCAGTTACTCGGCAGGCCGCTCTGGGGCCAACGTCCTGACTTTC
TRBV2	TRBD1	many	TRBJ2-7	CASSLDRGDYEQYF	TGTGCCAGCAGCCTCGACAGGGGCGACTACGAGCAGTACTTC
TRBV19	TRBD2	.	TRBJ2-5	CASSRPGGGTETQYF	TGTGCCAGTAGTAGACCCGGCGGGGGAACAGAGACCCAGTACTTC